What follows are 25 T cell receptor beta chains derived from one specimen sequenced in a study of control samples from healthy donors and cancer patients. The table came from immunoSEQ multiplex PCR; TCRdb's copy has only in-frame clones and leaves some out. The sample shows about 86,000 clones, approximately 95% of them seen only once. Sequencing was performed on blood. The receptors were sampled from a woman aged 25 to 39 in good health.

The chain uses TRBV12-3 or TRBV12-4 and TRBJ1-1; no clear D. V lost 5 bases to trimming and J lost 1 base, with 8 bases between them. This CDR3 spans 13 amino acids. This chain's CDR3 is CASSLRENTEAFF. CDR3 nucleotides: TGTGCCAGCAGTCTACGAGAGAACACTGAAGCTTTCTTT.

The sample holds a few counts of this clone. The rearrangement uses TRBV9 and TRBJ2-4; the D is unclear. CDR1 is SGDLS, CDR2 YYNGEE, per germline. The CDR3 runs to 14 residues. The V end was cut by 0 bases, the J end by 7 bases, with 11 bases between. The CDR3 protein is CASSVDELSNIQYF. DNA of the CDR3: TGTGCCAGCAGCGTAGACGAGTTAAGCAACATTCAGTACTTC.

V is TRBV9 and J is TRBJ1-1; 9 nucleotides match TRBD1. From germline, CDR1 is SGDLS and CDR2 YYNGEE. The junction had 3 bases not matched to a gene; V was cut back by 0 bases and J by 0 bases. There are 16 residues in the CDR3. Here the CDR3 DNA reads TGTGCCAGCAGCGTAGGGACAGGGGATATGAACACTGAAGCTTTCTTT. Translating gives CASSVGTGDMNTEAFF.

This clone was observed a single time. The chain recombines TRBV6-1 with TRBJ2-7; the D gene is possibly TRBD2 (5 bases). The V gene lost 3 bases and the J gene lost 0 bases, with 12 bases spanning the gap. CDR3 length equals 15 residues. In germline, CDR1 is MNHNS, CDR2 SASEGT. The CDR3 bases are TGTGCCAGCAGTGACCGACGGACTGTCTCCTACGAGCAGTACTTC. Translation: CASSDRRTVSYEQYF.

The V call is TRBV10-3, the J call TRBJ2-7; 10 bases agree with TRBD2. The CDR3 runs to 17 residues. Germline trimming cut 2 bases from V and 1 base from J; bases unmatched to any gene: 8. The V gene's germline CDR1 is ENHRY and CDR2 SYGVKD. CDR3 DNA: TGTGCCATCAGTGAGAGAAAGGGACTAGCGAATTCCTACGAGCAGTACTTC. It encodes CAISERKGLANSYEQYF.

The chain has TRBV12-3 or TRBV12-4 and TRBJ1-5; D possibly corresponds to TRBD1 (5 bases). V was clipped by 5 bases and J by 6 bases, with 11 bases between them. The CDR3 is 13 amino acids. CDR3 in amino acids: CASSLKGLQPQHF. In DNA, the CDR3 is TGTGCCAGCAGTCTAAAGGGACTTCAGCCCCAGCATTTT.

The chain uses TRBV12-3 or TRBV12-4 and TRBJ1-2; 7 bases are a match to TRBD1. The CDR3 contains 13 residues. V shed 7 bases, J shed 6 bases, and the junction held 8 bases outside the gene matches. CDR3 residues: CASTNDRDNGYTF. Written as DNA, the CDR3 is TGTGCCAGCACTAACGACAGGGACAATGGCTACACCTTC.

DNA of the CDR3: TGTGCCAGCTCAACATCTAGCGGGTCCTACGAGCAGTACTTC. This codes for CASSTSSGSYEQYF. V gene TRBV18 combines with J gene TRBJ2-7; 8 positions match TRBD2. This CDR3 has 14 amino acids. Per the germline V gene, CDR1 is KGHSH and CDR2 is LQKENI. The V gene end was trimmed by 5 bases and the J gene end by 1 base; junction bases not matched to a gene: 4.

Worth noting for this clone: This specimen includes other DNA sequences encoding the same CDR3. The V call is TRBV28, the J call TRBJ1-5; D may be TRBD1 (5 bases). V was cut by 6 bases and J by 4 bases, with 10 bases left in between. This CDR3 is built from 13 residues. Germline V gene lookup returns CDR1 MDHEN and CDR2 SYDVKM. This chain's CDR3 is CASSDSLNQPQHF. The CDR3 DNA sequence: TGTGCCAGCAGCGACAGTTTAAATCAGCCCCAGCATTTT.

This clone is a singleton in its sample. The chain employs TRBV2 and TRBJ1-1, with a tentative D call TRBD1 (6 bases). Trimming left V 5 bases short and J 7 bases short, with 17 bases between. Germline lookup yields CDR1 SNHLY and CDR2 FYNNEI. The CDR3 runs 14 residues. The CDR3, as DNA: TGTGCCAGCAGTCCACAGGGACTTCTGGGTGAAGCTTTCTTT. Translating it yields CASSPQGLLGEAFF. Based on the CDR3 plus reference TRBV2 and TRBJ1-1, the full variable domain is EPEVTQTPSHQVTQMGQEVILRCVPISNHLYFYWYRQILGQKVEFLVSFYNNEISEKSEIFDDQFSVERPDGSNFTLKIRSTKLEDSAMYFCASSPQGLLGEAFFGQGTRLTVV.

The chain recombines TRBV2 with TRBJ1-1; 8 positions match TRBD1. The CDR3 runs to 15 residues. CDR1 and CDR2 (germline): SNHLY, FYNNEI. With V trimmed by 3 bases and J by 0 bases, 3 bases remained unmatched. The CDR3 DNA sequence: TGTGCCAGCAGTGAGGGGACAGGAATGAACACTGAAGCTTTCTTT. Translation gives CASSEGTGMNTEAFF.

The chain has TRBV28 and TRBJ2-2; perhaps TRBD1 as D (6 bases). The V and J ends lost 3 bases and 3 bases respectively, with 17 bases between them. CDR3 size: 17 residues. Looked up from germline, CDR1 is MDHEN and CDR2 is SYDVKM. DNA of the CDR3: TGTGCCAGCAGTTTTTGGTCCGGTAGGACAGACACCGGGGAGCTGTTTTTT. Translation gives CASSFWSGRTDTGELFF.

The gene calls are TRBV14 and TRBJ2-1; 8 bases line up with TRBD2. There are 15 residues in the CDR3. V trimming: 1 base; J trimming: 6 bases; junction bases outside the gene matches: 5. CDR1 and CDR2 from the germline V gene are SGHDN and FVKESK. Here the CDR3 DNA reads TGTGCCAGCAGCCAAGTTGAAGCGGGAGTCAATGAGCAGTTCTTC. It specifies CASSQVEAGVNEQFF. The variable domain in full, completed from reference TRBV14 and TRBJ2-1, reads EAGVTQFPSHSVIEKGQTVTLRCDPISGHDNLYWYRRVMGKEIKFLLHFVKESKQDESGMPNNRFLAERTGGTYSTLKVQPAELEDSGVYFCASSQVEAGVNEQFFGPGTRLTVL.

The table lists this clone with a count of one. The chain employs TRBV5-1 and TRBJ1-4; D might be TRBD1 (5 bases). The CDR3 extends over 13 amino acids. CDR1 and CDR2 from the germline V gene are SGHRS and YFSETQ. V was shortened by 4 bases and J by 3 bases, with 7 bases between the two germline ends. The CDR3 sequence: CASSGDPNEKLFF. In DNA, the CDR3 is TGCGCCAGCAGCGGGGACCCTAATGAAAAACTGTTTTTT. Looking up the rest from reference TRBV5-1 and TRBJ1-4 gives the full variable domain: KAGVTQTPRYLIKTRGQQVTLSCSPISGHRSVSWYQQTPGQGLQFLFEYFSETQRNKGNFPGRFSGRQFSNSRSEMNVSTLELGDSALYLCASSGDPNEKLFFGSGTQLSVL.

This clone was recorded once. This chain joins TRBV19 and TRBJ1-5; D possibly corresponds to TRBD1 (5 bases). The V end was cut by 7 bases, the J end by 1 base, with 14 bases between. Germline CDR1 and CDR2: LNHDA and SQIVND (reference sequence). There are 15 residues in the CDR3. CDR3 DNA sequence: TGTGCCAGTAAGGGGACCCCAGGGAGCAATCAGCCCCAGCATTTT. Translating gives CASKGTPGSNQPQHF.

The chain uses TRBV7-3 and TRBJ2-3; TRBD2 matches at 9 bases. V lost 5 bases, J lost 2 bases, and 11 bases stayed unmatched. Germline lookup yields CDR1 SGHTA and CDR2 FQGTGA. This CDR3 is built from 17 residues. CDR3 in DNA: TGTGCCAGCAGCCCTCGGGCGGGGGGGCCCTCCACAGATACGCAGTATTTT. Its protein product is CASSPRAGGPSTDTQYF. Variable domain in full (rest from reference TRBV7-3 and TRBJ2-3): GAGVSQTPSNKVTEKGKYVELRCDPISGHTALYWYRQSLGQGPEFLIYFQGTGAADDSGLPNDRFFAVRPEGSVSTLKIQRTERGDSAVYLCASSPRAGGPSTDTQYFGPGTRLTVL.

The chain combines TRBV4-1 with TRBJ1-1, with D maybe TRBD1 (5 bases). V was clipped by 3 bases and J by 2 bases, with 22 bases between them. Germline CDR1 is MGHRA and CDR2 is YSYEKL. This CDR3 is built from 18 residues. The chain's CDR3 is CASSQIVGTRAGNTEAFF. CDR3 DNA: TGCGCCAGCAGCCAGATAGTCGGGACCCGGGCCGGTAACACTGAAGCTTTCTTT.

This chain connects TRBV15 to TRBJ2-7; TRBD1 aligns across 9 bases. This CDR3 is built from 14 residues. Trimming took 3 bases from V and 6 from J; bases not matched to a gene: 6. CDR1 LNHNV and CDR2 YYDKDF come from the germline V gene (reference sequence). The CDR3 DNA is TGTGCCACCAGCAGGGGACAGGGTCTTCCCGAGCAGTACTTC. It is translated as CATSRGQGLPEQYF.

V is TRBV9 and J is TRBJ1-5; TRBD1 agrees at 10 bases. V trimming: 3 bases; J trimming: 0 bases; junction bases outside the gene matches: 6. CDR1 and CDR2 from the germline V gene are SGDLS and YYNGEE. This CDR3 has 17 amino acids. The CDR3 DNA reads as TGTGCCAGCAGCGAGGGGACAGGGGCTTTTAGCAATCAGCCCCAGCATTTT. Its protein product is CASSEGTGAFSNQPQHF. Together with reference TRBV9 and TRBJ1-5, the CDR3 gives the full variable domain: DSGVTQTPKHLITATGQRVTLRCSPRSGDLSVYWYQQSLDQGLQFLIQYYNGEERAKGNILERFSAQQFPDLHSELNLSSLELGDSALYFCASSEGTGAFSNQPQHFGDGTRLSIL.

The chain is built from TRBV5-8 and TRBJ2-3; D might be TRBD1 or TRBD2, each matching 5 bases. Between the trimmed V and J ends, which lost 6 bases and 6 bases, there was a span of 11 bases. CDR3 size: 12 residues. The germline gives CDR1 SGHTS, CDR2 YDEGEE. CDR3 sequence reads: CASKLGEDTQYF. CDR3 DNA sequence: TGTGCCAGCAAATTGGGGGAGGATACGCAGTATTTT. The full variable domain, its missing parts supplied by reference TRBV5-8 and TRBJ2-3, is EAGVTQSPTHLIKTRGQQATLRCSPISGHTSVYWYQQALGLGLQFLLWYDEGEERNRGNFPPRFSGRQFPNYSSELNVNALELEDSALYLCASKLGEDTQYFGPGTRLTVL.

The chain carries TRBV2 and TRBJ1-6; perhaps TRBD1 as D (6 bases). This CDR3 is built from 16 residues. Trimming left V 8 bases short and J 6 bases short, with 20 bases between. From germline, CDR1 is SNHLY and CDR2 FYNNEI. CDR3 loop: CASELQAGVSNSPLHF. Here the CDR3 DNA reads TGTGCCAGCGAACTACAAGCAGGGGTTAGTAATTCACCCCTCCACTTT.

The chain joins TRBV9 to TRBJ2-2; 9 bases agree with TRBD2. CDR3 size: 16 residues. The J segment lost 7 bases and the V segment lost 2 bases, leaving 9 bases of the junction unmatched. Germline CDR1 is SGDLS and CDR2 is YYNGEE. CDR3 in amino acids: CASSVEAIAGVGELFF. The DNA for the CDR3 is TGTGCCAGCAGCGTTGAGGCTATAGCGGGAGTCGGGGAGCTGTTTTTT.

This clone was detected once. The V call is TRBV5-8, the J call TRBJ1-4; the D gene is possibly TRBD1 (6 bases). V gave up 4 bases and J gave up 2 bases, with 12 bases separating them. CDR1 is SGHTS, CDR2 YDEGEE, per germline. CDR3 length equals 15 residues. The CDR3 nucleotides are TGTGCCAGCAGCGTTAATGGACAGACTAATGAAAAACTGTTTTTT. It encodes CASSVNGQTNEKLFF.

This chain joins TRBV20-1 and TRBJ2-1; maybe TRBD2 (5 bases). Germline CDR1 is DFQATT and CDR2 is SNEGSKA (reference sequence). V lost 3 bases and J lost 6, with 21 bases in between. This CDR3 spans 16 amino acids. CDR3 region: CSASNADWRYSNEQFF. The DNA of the CDR3 is TGCAGTGCTAGTAATGCGGACTGGAGGTATTCCAATGAGCAGTTCTTC.

The genes are TRBV11-2 and TRBJ2-5, with unresolved D. Per germline, CDR1 SGHAT and CDR2 FQNNGV. The V end lost 6 bases, the J end lost 5 bases, and 13 bases lay between the germline ends. This CDR3 spans 13 amino acids. In DNA form, the CDR3 reads TGTGCCAGCAGGAAAAATCAGGAGGAGACCCAGTACTTC. It encodes CASRKNQEETQYF.